The rows below give T cell receptor beta chains drawn from one sample of a study of patients and donors after allogeneic stem cell transplantation. TCRdb recomputed calls from the RT-PCR reads with MiXCR, one row per CDR3 protein. The sample has about 87,000 distinct CDR3 sequences, less than 5% seen once; the top ten hold 2.6%. The sample taken for sequencing was blood, either unsorted or a sorted T cell fraction (not recorded which). These receptors were obtained from a human donor who was either an allogeneic HSCT recipient or a stem cell or donor lymphocyte infusion donor (not recorded which). It is not recorded whose cells these are; they may come from a transplant donor. Each CDR3 is given with its conserved first and last residue. The order of the fields is V gene, J gene, clone size, D gene, CDR3 DNA, CDR3 protein. The D gene is left open where the match is weak. The listing skips clone size in some rows; elsewhere it reads once, few, many or a size class.

TRBV4-2	TRBJ1-2	many	TRBD1	TGTGCCAGCAGCCTCCTACGAGACCGGGACAGGGGATATAACTATGGCTACACCTTC	CASSLLRDRDRGYNYGYTF
TRBV20-1	TRBJ1-1	.	.	TGCAGTGCTAGAGATCGGGCTTTCTTT	CSARDRAFF
TRBV27	TRBJ1-1	many	.	TGTGCCAGCAGTGAGGACAGCCGCACTGAAGCTTTCTTT	CASSEDSRTEAFF
TRBV7-9	TRBJ2-7	many	.	TGTGCCAGCAGCGCATCTCGGACGCCTTCTCCCGAGCAGTACTTC	CASSASRTPSPEQYF
TRBV4-1	TRBJ1-1	few	.	TGCGCCAGCAGTCATCAGGTCCCGACCGGCTTGAACACTGAAGCTTTCTTT	CASSHQVPTGLNTEAFF
TRBV12-3/TRBV12-4	TRBJ1-2	.	.	TGTGCCAGCAGTTTAATTGGCGAATTGGGCTACACCTTC	CASSLIGELGYTF
TRBV4-1	TRBJ2-1	.	TRBD2	TGCGCCAGCATCCAAGTTTCCGGGGGCCTGGCGGGAGGCAATGAGCAGTTCTTC	CASIQVSGGLAGGNEQFF
TRBV24-1	TRBJ2-2	many	.	TGTGCCACCAGTGATCCTACAGGGCCCCTCGGGGACACCGGGGAGCTGTTTTTT	CATSDPTGPLGDTGELFF
TRBV11-1	TRBJ2-2	.	.	TGTGCCAGCAGCCCTAGACGGGGAGCCGGGGAGCTGTTTTTT	CASSPRRGAGELFF
TRBV3-1	TRBJ2-2	many	.	TGTGCCAGCAGCCCCCGTGGGGGTAGGGCCGGGGAGCTGTTTTTT	CASSPRGGRAGELFF
TRBV5-1	TRBJ2-2	.	TRBD2	TGCGCCAGCAGCTCCTTACCGGGGACTAGCGGGACGAACACCGGGGAGCTGTTTTTT	CASSSLPGTSGTNTGELFF
TRBV3-1	TRBJ2-5	many	.	TGTGCCAGCAGCCCGGACTCACGAGAGACCCAGTACTTC	CASSPDSRETQYF
TRBV7-3	TRBJ2-1	many	.	TGTGCCAGCAGCCAAGACAGTGACAATGAGCAGTTCTTC	CASSQDSDNEQFF
TRBV28	TRBJ2-7	.	.	TGTGCCAGCAGTATAAGGATCGGGGAGCAGTACTTC	CASSIRIGEQYF
TRBV7-8	TRBJ2-7	.	.	TGTGCCAGCAGCCCGAGGGTCAGCTACGAGCAGTACTTC	CASSPRVSYEQYF
TRBV9	TRBJ2-1	many	TRBD2	TGTGCCAGCAGCGTAGAGGGCGGGAGTGGCAATGAGCAGTTCTTC	CASSVEGGSGNEQFF
TRBV6-2/TRBV6-3	TRBJ2-3	many	TRBD2	TGTGCCAGCAAGGGGGGACTAGGGCCAGATACGCAGTATTTT	CASKGGLGPDTQYF